The 30 T cell receptor beta chains in this list originate from one sample, sequenced in a study of T cell responses to AZD1222 COVID-19 vaccine. Measured with immunoSEQ multiplex PCR; TCRdb has only the in-frame clones, and not every one. The sample contains 93,000 or so clones, 91% of which appear only once. Here the sequenced sample was peripheral blood, taken on day 0 of AZD1222 vaccination. The source of these receptors is an adult in good health.

The V call is TRBV12-3 or TRBV12-4, the J call TRBJ1-5; 7 bases map to TRBD1. This CDR3 spans 13 amino acids. The V and J ends lost 8 bases and 6 bases, in that order; junction bases with no gene match: 7. CDR3 bases: TGTGCCAGCGGTCCGGGACAGACTCAGCCCCAGCATTTT. The encoded protein is CASGPGQTQPQHF.

This chain joins TRBV5-1 and TRBJ2-1; the match to TRBD2 covers 7 bases. This CDR3 has 15 residues. The V segment lost 3 bases and the J segment 5 bases; nucleotides outside the gene matches: 8. The germline CDR1 and CDR2 sequences are SGHRS and YFSETQ. The CDR3 nucleotides read TGCGCCAGCAGCTACCGACTAGCCGCAGACAATGAGCAGTTCTTC. As protein: CASSYRLAADNEQFF. Drawing the rest from reference TRBV5-1 and TRBJ2-1, the complete variable domain is KAGVTQTPRYLIKTRGQQVTLSCSPISGHRSVSWYQQTPGQGLQFLFEYFSETQRNKGNFPGRFSGRQFSNSRSEMNVSTLELGDSALYLCASSYRLAADNEQFFGPGTRLTVL.

The chain employs TRBV5-4 and TRBJ2-3; TRBD2 agrees at 10 bases. This CDR3 contains 15 residues. Germline values: CDR1 SGHNT, CDR2 YYREEE (reference sequence). The ends lost 4 bases at V and 2 bases at J; junction bases unmatched: 4. The CDR3 protein is CASSQSGRATDTQYF. The CDR3 DNA follows: TGTGCCAGCAGCCAGAGCGGGAGGGCCACAGATACGCAGTATTTT.

The CDR3 is CASSELGVAFF. The CDR3 nucleotides read TGTGCCAGCAGTGAACTGGGTGTAGCTTTCTTT. The rearrangement links TRBV2 to TRBJ1-1, with D unclear. CDR3 size: 11 residues. Germline loops: CDR1 SNHLY, CDR2 FYNNEI. Trimming stripped 2 bases from V and 10 bases from J, with 8 bases between.

The V call is TRBV6-5, the J call TRBJ2-2; TRBD1 agrees at 7 bases. This CDR3 has 14 amino acids. J lost 0 bases, V lost 6 bases, and 1 base had no gene match. Germline-derived CDR1 and CDR2 are MNHEY and SVGAGI. In DNA, the CDR3 is TGTGCCAGCAGGGGGACAGCGAACACCGGGGAGCTGTTTTTT. It is translated as CASRGTANTGELFF.

The chain links TRBV6-5 to TRBJ2-7; D ambiguous. The germline gives CDR1 MNHEY, CDR2 SVGAGI. V was cut by 0 bases and J by 5 bases, with 5 bases left in between. The length of the CDR3 is 12 residues. The CDR3 sequence is CASSYSGDEQYF. In nucleotides, the CDR3 is TGTGCCAGCAGTTACTCTGGTGACGAGCAGTACTTC.

V usage is TRBV7-3 and J usage is TRBJ2-3, with D possibly TRBD2 on 6 matching bases. Per germline, CDR1 SGHTA and CDR2 FQGTGA. CDR3 length: 11 residues. Trimming shortened V by 6 bases and J by 8 bases, and 9 bases separated the two germline ends. CDR3 sequence: CASREGGTQYF. In nucleotides, the CDR3 is TGTGCCAGCAGGGAGGGAGGTACGCAGTATTTT.

The chain combines TRBV27 with TRBJ2-5, with D possibly matching TRBD1 (5 bases). V was cut by 7 bases and J by 1 base, with 13 bases left in between. The germline CDR1 and CDR2 sequences are MNHEY and SMNVEV (reference sequence). This CDR3 is built from 14 residues. CDR3 DNA: TGTGCCAGCAAGTTCCAGGGATCCCAAGAGACCCAGTACTTC. Translated: CASKFQGSQETQYF.

The chain recombines TRBV28 with TRBJ1-2, with D unresolved. V lost 3 bases and J lost 2, with 10 bases in between. The CDR3 contains 14 residues. Germline CDR1 is MDHEN and CDR2 is SYDVKM. CDR3 in DNA: TGTGCCAGCAGTTTCGAAAAGCGGAACTATGGCTACACCTTC. Residues: CASSFEKRNYGYTF.

The chain carries TRBV6-5 and TRBJ2-1; 16 bases are a match to TRBD2. CDR1 is MNHEY, CDR2 SVGAGI, per germline. Losses at the gene ends were 10 bases for V and 7 bases for J; bases not matched to a gene: 4. The CDR3 loop spans 14 amino acids. In DNA form, the CDR3 reads TGTGCCATTGCGGGACTAGCGGGAGGGAATGAGCAGTTCTTC. Its protein is CAIAGLAGGNEQFF.

V is TRBV6-6 and J is TRBJ2-7; D may be TRBD2 (7 bases). Germline V gene data show CDR1 as MNHNY and CDR2 as SVGAGI (reference sequence). CDR3 length equals 13 residues. V gave up 9 bases and J gave up 6 bases, with 18 bases separating them. The CDR3, as DNA: TGTGCCAGTTCGAGGGGGGGGAGGTTCGAGCAGTACTTC. Protein: CASSRGGRFEQYF.

This clone was seen only a few times. The chain couples TRBV30 to TRBJ2-2; D remains unclear. Germline assignment: CDR1 GTSNPN and CDR2 SVGIG (reference sequence). CDR3 length: 14 residues. V was trimmed by 1 base and J by 4 bases, leaving 10 bases between them. The DNA of the CDR3 is TGTGCCTGGAGTGCCCCCGGTAGCACCGGGGAGCTGTTTTTT. This gives the protein CAWSAPGSTGELFF.

The chain recombines TRBV9 with TRBJ2-5; 7 bases are shared with TRBD2. CDR1 SGDLS and CDR2 YYNGEE come from the germline V gene. This CDR3 has 16 residues. The V gene end was trimmed by 3 bases and the J gene end by 5 bases; junction bases not matched to a gene: 13. The DNA of the CDR3 is TGTGCCAGCAGCGGACAACCGGGACTAACCGGGGAGACCCAGTACTTC. It yields the protein CASSGQPGLTGETQYF.

The rearrangement links TRBV28 to TRBJ2-1; 11 nucleotides line up with TRBD2. This CDR3 spans 14 amino acids. CDR1 is MDHEN, CDR2 SYDVKM, per germline. The V gene end was trimmed by 2 bases and the J gene end by 9 bases; junction bases not matched to a gene: 3. The CDR3 region has the DNA TGTGCCAGCAGTTTACGACTAGCGGGAACTGAGCAGTTCTTC. Its translation is CASSLRLAGTEQFF.

This chain uses TRBV2 with TRBJ1-5, with a tentative D call TRBD1 (5 bases). CDR3 size: 14 residues. CDR1 SNHLY and CDR2 FYNNEI come from the germline V gene. V gave up 4 bases and J gave up 0 bases, with 7 bases separating them. The CDR3 loop reads CASSAGHSNQPQHF. CDR3 in DNA: TGTGCCAGCAGTGCCGGACATAGCAATCAGCCCCAGCATTTT. Full variable domain (missing parts from reference TRBV2 and TRBJ1-5): EPEVTQTPSHQVTQMGQEVILRCVPISNHLYFYWYRQILGQKVEFLVSFYNNEISEKSEIFDDQFSVERPDGSNFTLKIRSTKLEDSAMYFCASSAGHSNQPQHFGDGTRLSIL.

The chain combines TRBV5-1 with TRBJ1-6; D is unresolved. Germline V gene lookup returns CDR1 SGHRS and CDR2 YFSETQ. This CDR3 is 15 amino acids long. The V gene lost 0 bases and the J gene lost 7 bases, with 11 bases spanning the gap. CDR3 sequence (DNA): TGCGCCAGCAGCTTGGATCTCCACCCAAATTCACCCCTCCACTTT. Its translation is CASSLDLHPNSPLHF.

The chain couples TRBV28 to TRBJ1-5, with D hard to call. Germline loops: CDR1 MDHEN, CDR2 SYDVKM. The CDR3 extends over 13 amino acids. Trimming removed 6 bases at V and 0 bases at J, with 6 bases between. The DNA for the CDR3 is TGTGCCAGCAGGGACGTTAGCAATCAGCCCCAGCATTTT. The encoded protein is CASRDVSNQPQHF.

The V call is TRBV10-3, the J call TRBJ2-7, with D uncertain. The CDR3 is 14 residues long. The ends were cut back, 0 bases at V and 6 bases at J, with 12 bases in the middle. Germline V gene data show CDR1 as ENHRY and CDR2 as SYGVKD. The CDR3 DNA reads as TGTGCCATCAGTGAGTCGAACGAAATACCCGAGCAGTACTTC. This gives the protein CAISESNEIPEQYF.

V and J are TRBV27 and TRBJ2-7, with a tentative D call TRBD2 (6 bases). CDR3 size: 14 residues. Trimming took 5 bases from V and 7 from J, leaving 18 bases between them. CDR1 MNHEY and CDR2 SMNVEV come from the germline V gene (reference sequence). The CDR3 loop reads CASSRIGGDEEQYF. The CDR3 bases are TGTGCCAGCAGTCGTATCGGGGGTGACGAAGAGCAGTACTTC.

The rearrangement uses TRBV30 and TRBJ1-1; TRBD1 is a possible D gene (5 bases). CDR1 is GTSNPN, CDR2 SVGIG, per germline (reference sequence). V gave up 3 bases and J gave up 5 bases, with 13 bases separating them. This CDR3 is built from 13 residues. CDR3 DNA sequence: TGTGCCTGGAGGTCCCAGGGCCGGACTGAAGCTTTCTTT. Protein sequence: CAWRSQGRTEAFF.

The J gene is TRBJ1-5, the V gene TRBV19; maybe TRBD1 (5 bases). V lost 4 bases and J lost 7, with 11 bases in between. The CDR3 is 13 amino acids. Germline V gene lookup returns CDR1 LNHDA and CDR2 SQIVND (reference sequence). CDR3 DNA: TGTGCCAGTAGTAATCAGGGAAGCCAGCCCCAGCATTTT. The encoded protein is CASSNQGSQPQHF.

This CDR3 is CASRPGTAQETQYF. The DNA for the CDR3 is TGTGCCAGCAGACCCGGGACAGCCCAAGAGACCCAGTACTTC. This chain uses TRBV7-2 with TRBJ2-5; 7 nucleotides line up with TRBD1. Germline V gene sequence: CDR1 SGHTA, CDR2 FQGNSA. The ends lost 6 bases at V and 1 base at J; junction bases unmatched: 5. The CDR3 spans 14 residues. Looking up the rest from reference TRBV7-2 and TRBJ2-5 gives the full variable domain: GAGVSQSPSNKVTEKGKDVELRCDPISGHTALYWYRQSLGQGLEFLIYFQGNSAPDKSGLPSDRFSAERTGGSVSTLTIQRTQQEDSAVYLCASRPGTAQETQYFGPGTRLLVL.

The chain employs TRBV4-1 and TRBJ2-1; 11 bases agree with TRBD2. This CDR3 contains 16 residues. Germline V lookup: CDR1 MGHRA, CDR2 YSYEKL. Trimming took 0 bases from V and 3 from J; bases not matched to a gene: 1. DNA of the CDR3: TGCGCCAGCAGCCAAGAAACTAGCGGGAGCTACAATGAGCAGTTCTTC. It codes for CASSQETSGSYNEQFF.

CDR3 amino acids: CASSPGLADEQYF. CDR3 DNA sequence: TGTGCCAGCTCACCGGGACTAGCGGACGAGCAGTACTTC. The chain uses TRBV18 and TRBJ2-7; 11 bases match TRBD2. The CDR3 is made up of 13 amino acids. V dropped 3 bases and J dropped 5; count of bases not matched to a gene: 0. Germline V gene sequence: CDR1 KGHSH, CDR2 LQKENI.

The chain uses TRBV29-1 and TRBJ2-1; TRBD2 is a possible D gene (5 bases). Per germline, CDR1 SQVTM and CDR2 ANQGSEA. The CDR3 totals 13 residues. Trimming shortened V by 4 bases and J by 2 bases, and 9 bases separated the two germline ends. The CDR3 DNA follows: TGCAGCGTTGGTCTCGGGACCTACAATGAGCAGTTCTTC. Translating it yields CSVGLGTYNEQFF.

This clone was seen once. J is TRBJ2-5 and V is TRBV11-2, with TRBD2 as a possible D gene (6 bases). This CDR3 has 13 residues. Looked up from germline, CDR1 is SGHAT and CDR2 is FQNNGV. V was trimmed by 5 bases and J by 1 base, leaving 8 bases between them. CDR3 residues: CASSLGGQETQYF. The CDR3 DNA reads TGTGCCAGCAGCCTGGGGGGCCAAGAGACCCAGTACTTC.

The chain couples TRBV7-2 to TRBJ2-1; 15 bases align to TRBD2. Trimming at V came to 5 bases and at J to 6 bases, leaving 14 bases not matched to a gene. The CDR3 loop spans 19 amino acids. Germline V gene data show CDR1 as SGHTA and CDR2 as FQGNSA. CDR3 in DNA: TGTGCCAGCAGCGAGGGACTAGCGGGAGGCCTCTGGCCCCCCAATGAGCAGTTCTTC. It encodes CASSEGLAGGLWPPNEQFF.

This chain links TRBV15 with TRBJ2-7, with 8 bases aligning to TRBD1. Trimming at V came to 5 bases and at J to 2 bases, leaving 5 bases not matched to a gene. Per the germline V gene, CDR1 is LNHNV and CDR2 is YYDKDF (reference sequence). The length of the CDR3 is 14 residues. As DNA, the CDR3 is TGTGCCACCAGCCTTCGACAGGGGCCCTACGAGCAGTACTTC. Translation: CATSLRQGPYEQYF.

The chain uses TRBV28 and TRBJ2-3, with TRBD2 matching 16 bases. The CDR3 contains 18 residues. Looked up from germline, CDR1 is MDHEN and CDR2 is SYDVKM. Trimming removed 6 bases from V and 3 bases from J; junction bases left unmatched: 9. The CDR3 protein is CASSLGTSGRAQTDTQYF. CDR3 sequence (DNA): TGTGCCAGCAGCCTCGGGACTAGCGGGAGGGCCCAAACAGATACGCAGTATTTT.

V gene TRBV5-4 combines with J gene TRBJ2-7; tentatively, D is TRBD1 (6 bases). Trimming cost V 9 bases and J 3 bases, with 13 bases left between them. CDR1 is SGHNT and CDR2 is YYREEE in the germline V gene (reference sequence). This CDR3 contains 12 residues. The CDR3 coding sequence is TGTGCCACCCGGGACACCTACTACGAGCAGTACTTC. Amino acids: CATRDTYYEQYF.